Following are 21 T cell receptor beta chains from one sample sequenced in a study of identical twins (dated by TCRdb to 2016 to 2018). Libraries were made using 5' RACE. The sequencer was an Illumina HiSeq 2000. The raw public data were reprocessed by TCRdb itself: fastp quality trimming at Q25, MiXCR clonotype calling, in-frame beta chains only. CDR3 protein sequences are deduplicated, and each keeps its most common genes and DNA. The table for this sample lists hundreds of thousands of distinct CDR3 sequences; 15% to 20% of them were counted only once. In total, the top ten clones hold under 15% of the sample. Another study also made use of these data, one on T cells expressing NK-cell markers.

Sequencing was performed on PBMCs. Receptors originate from a woman aged 18-29 years in good health.

A few counts support this clonotype. The J gene is TRBJ2-7, the V gene TRBV12-3 or TRBV12-4; D is tentatively TRBD1 or TRBD2 (5 bases each). The CDR3 totals 14 residues. Trimming removed 7 bases from V and 2 bases from J, with 15 bases in between. This CDR3 is CASIPTGRTYEQYF. Here the CDR3 DNA reads TGTGCCAGCATACCTACGGGACGGACCTACGAGCAGTACTTC.

Only a few counts were recorded for this clonotype. V is TRBV20-1 and J is TRBJ2-1; 13 positions match TRBD2. V shed 2 bases, J shed 4 bases, and the junction held 5 bases outside the gene matches. The germline gives CDR1 DFQATT, CDR2 SNEGSKA (reference sequence). This CDR3 comprises 16 residues. The CDR3 bases are TGCAGTGCTAGACCAGCACTAGCGGGGGGGTACAATGAGCAGTTCTTC. Amino acid sequence: CSARPALAGGYNEQFF.

Ten or more counts support this clonotype. Written as DNA, the CDR3 is TGTGCCAGCAGCTTCCTCTACAATGAGCAGTTCTTC. Protein sequence: CASSFLYNEQFF. This rearrangement joins TRBV5-6 to TRBJ2-1; no definite D call. Germline CDR1 reads SGHDT; CDR2 reads YYEEEE. CDR3 length equals 12 residues. With 2 bases removed from V and 3 bases from J, the gap between germline ends came to 3 bases.

Only a few counts were recorded for this clonotype. As DNA, the CDR3 is TGCAGTGCCCTACTCCAGGGGGCGGCCTACGAGCAGTACTTC. It specifies CSALLQGAAYEQYF. The V gene is TRBV20-1, the J gene TRBJ2-7; 8 nucleotides agree with TRBD1. The length of the CDR3 is 14 residues. Germline CDR1 is DFQATT and CDR2 is SNEGSKA (reference sequence). J lost 2 bases, V lost 6 bases, and 9 bases had no gene match.

The chain is built from TRBV10-1 and TRBJ2-1, with D tentatively TRBD2 (5 bases). The V and J ends lost 11 bases and 5 bases respectively, with 25 bases between them. CDR3 length equals 16 residues. CDR1 and CDR2 (germline): WNHNN, SYGVQD (reference sequence). CDR3 in DNA: TGCGCCCGGAGCTCTCTAGCACCTCAAACCGACAATGAGCAGTTCTTC. Translation gives CARSSLAPQTDNEQFF.

The J gene is TRBJ1-1, the V gene TRBV20-1; no clear D. V lost 1 base and J lost 7, with 16 bases in between. The germline V gene has CDR1 DFQATT and CDR2 SNEGSKA (reference sequence). The CDR3 sequence is 14 residues long. The CDR3: CSARGTIGRNEAFF. CDR3 nucleotide sequence: TGCAGTGCTAGAGGCACAATCGGGCGGAATGAAGCTTTCTTT.

This clonotype was detected many times. The chain is built from TRBV12-3 or TRBV12-4 and TRBJ2-5; D possibly corresponds to TRBD2 (5 bases). The CDR3 runs to 13 residues. The V end was cut by 6 bases, the J end by 3 bases, with 11 bases between. DNA of the CDR3: TGTGCCAGCAGAGGGCTAGCAGAAGAGACCCAGTACTTC. Its protein is CASRGLAEETQYF.

The chain has TRBV10-3 and TRBJ2-7; either TRBD1 or TRBD2 may fit D (5 bases each). V lost 1 base and J 0 bases, leaving 10 bases between the germline ends. The CDR3 is 15 amino acids. The V gene's germline CDR1 is ENHRY and CDR2 SYGVKD. Written as DNA, the CDR3 is TGTGCCATCAGTGAGTTTTCAGGGAGCTCCTACGAGCAGTACTTC. It translates to CAISEFSGSSYEQYF.

Only a few counts were recorded for this clonotype. The chain couples TRBV10-2 to TRBJ2-3, with 8 bases matching TRBD2. The V segment lost 6 bases and the J segment 4 bases; nucleotides outside the gene matches: 12. This CDR3 spans 16 amino acids. Per the germline V gene, CDR1 is WSHSY and CDR2 is SAAADI. The CDR3 reads CASRPGLAWVPDTQYF. CDR3 nucleotides: TGCGCCAGCAGACCCGGACTAGCCTGGGTCCCAGATACGCAGTATTTT.

This clonotype was seen repeatedly, ten times or more. This chain uses TRBV12-3 or TRBV12-4 with TRBJ2-1; D is ambiguous. This CDR3 has 14 residues. The V and J ends lost 6 bases and 0 bases respectively, with 9 bases between them. CDR3 in DNA: TGTGCCAGCAGCCCCGCCAGCTCCTACAATGAGCAGTTCTTC. Translating it yields CASSPASSYNEQFF.

The table lists this clonotype with many counts. V and J are TRBV12-3 or TRBV12-4 and TRBJ2-1, with TRBD2 matching over 9 bases. V lost 8 bases, J lost 1 base, and 9 bases stayed unmatched. This CDR3 spans 16 amino acids. The DNA of the CDR3 is TGTGCCAGCGGTAGGCGGGAGGGCCGGTCCTACAATGAGCAGTTCTTC. It yields the protein CASGRREGRSYNEQFF.

This clonotype was picked up a small number of times. This sequence joins TRBV20-1 and TRBJ2-5; D is unclear. The V gene's germline CDR1 is DFQATT and CDR2 SNEGSKA (reference sequence). The CDR3 totals 13 residues. V was cut by 2 bases and J by 5 bases, with 12 bases left in between. The CDR3 coding sequence is TGCAGTGCTAGAACCGGAGCTCCGGAGACCCAGTACTTC. As protein: CSARTGAPETQYF.

This CDR3 reads CASRPLPGRQYEQYF. The CDR3 nucleotides read TGTGCCAGCAGACCCCTCCCGGGACGGCAGTACGAGCAGTACTTC. The chain is built from TRBV27 and TRBJ2-7, with D perhaps TRBD1 or TRBD2 (5 bases each). V was trimmed by 6 bases and J by 4 bases, leaving 19 bases between them. The CDR3 is 15 residues long. CDR1 is MNHEY and CDR2 is SMNVEV in the germline V gene (reference sequence).

V gene TRBV20-1 combines with J gene TRBJ1-5; D unresolved. Trimming cost V 4 bases and J 0 bases, with 7 bases left between them. The CDR3 sequence is 13 residues long. The germline CDR1 and CDR2 sequences are DFQATT and SNEGSKA (reference sequence). The CDR3 region has the DNA TGCAGTGCTAACTACAATAGCAATCAGCCCCAGCATTTT. This translates into CSANYNSNQPQHF.

The CDR3 nucleotides are TGTGCCACCAAACGTACAGGAATCAGCTCTGGAAACACCATATATTTT. This codes for CATKRTGISSGNTIYF. V gene TRBV10-3 combines with J gene TRBJ1-3; perhaps TRBD1 as D (5 bases). V was cut by 10 bases and J by 0 bases, with 19 bases left in between. The CDR3 spans 16 residues. The V gene's germline CDR1 is ENHRY and CDR2 SYGVKD.

V and J are TRBV6-2 or TRBV6-3 and TRBJ1-1; D not certain. Per the germline V gene, CDR1 is MNHEY and CDR2 is SVGEGT. V was clipped by 5 bases and J by 4 bases, with 11 bases between them. This CDR3 spans 13 amino acids. The CDR3, as DNA: TGTGCCAGCAGTGGCGGCATGGGCACTGAAGCTTTCTTT. Translating it yields CASSGGMGTEAFF.

The CDR3 sequence is CSAGSGPDTQYF. CDR3 nucleotides: TGCAGTGCGGGTAGCGGACCAGATACGCAGTATTTT. The chain joins TRBV20-1 to TRBJ2-3; D possibly corresponds to TRBD2 (6 bases). Germline V gene sequence: CDR1 DFQATT, CDR2 SNEGSKA (reference sequence). Deletions cut 6 bases from V and 4 bases from J, with 11 bases between. CDR3 length equals 12 residues.

The chain links TRBV7-2 to TRBJ2-7, with a tentative D call TRBD1 (6 bases). CDR3 length equals 15 residues. Germline V gene data show CDR1 as SGHTA and CDR2 as FQGNSA. The V and J ends lost 2 bases and 1 base respectively, with 12 bases between them. CDR3 loop: CASSLTQGHSYEQYF. The CDR3 DNA sequence: TGTGCCAGCAGCTTAACCCAGGGGCATTCCTACGAGCAGTACTTC.

The J gene is TRBJ2-1, the V gene TRBV6-2 or TRBV6-3; 7 nucleotides match TRBD1. Germline V lookup: CDR1 MNHEY, CDR2 SVGEGT. This CDR3 region has 15 residues. V lost 6 bases and J lost 7; bases outside the gene matches: 12. The CDR3 coding sequence is TGTGCCAGCAGAACTGACAGGGTGAGAGGAAATGAGCAGTTCTTC. Translation: CASRTDRVRGNEQFF.

This chain links TRBV3-1 with TRBJ1-3, with a tentative D call TRBD1 (5 bases). This CDR3 has 14 residues. With 4 bases removed from V and 0 bases from J, the gap between germline ends came to 7 bases. CDR1 is LGHDT and CDR2 is YNNKEL in the germline V gene (reference sequence). CDR3 sequence (DNA): TGTGCCAGCAGCCCGACAGTCTCTGGAAACACCATATATTTT. It is translated as CASSPTVSGNTIYF.

In its sample, this clonotype was seen a few times. The rearrangement joins TRBV9 to TRBJ2-1; no clear D gene. This CDR3 has 15 amino acids. Trimming left V 5 bases short and J 0 bases short, with 12 bases between. In germline, CDR1 is SGDLS, CDR2 YYNGEE. The CDR3 DNA follows: TGTGCCAGCAGTGCCTACCCAGCCTCCTACAATGAGCAGTTCTTC. Amino acids: CASSAYPASYNEQFF. The variable domain in full, with the rest retrieved from reference TRBV9 and TRBJ2-1, is DSGVTQTPKHLITATGQRVTLRCSPRSGDLSVYWYQQSLDQGLQFLIQYYNGEERAKGNILERFSAQQFPDLHSELNLSSLELGDSALYFCASSAYPASYNEQFFGPGTRLTVL.